The 9 T cell receptor beta chains listed next were all sequenced from one sample in a study of CD8 T cells in Susac syndrome (dated by TCRdb to between 2018 and 2021). The protocol used for the library was the immunoSEQ multiplex PCR assay. RNA was extracted using the RNeasy kit, and roughly 0.45 to 1 microgram was reverse transcribed with random hexamers. TCRdb's own reprocessing of the public reads used fastp at Q25 and MiXCR and kept productive beta chains. Each CDR3 protein gets just one entry, which takes the most common genes and DNA from the rows behind it. The sample records about 180,000 distinct CDR3 sequences, approximately 95% of which are singletons. The top ten constitute 0.15% to 0.2% of the sample. The sample taken for sequencing was CD8+ T cells from PBMCs. These TCRs come from a human donor with multiple sclerosis.

The chain employs TRBV6-5 and TRBJ2-5; D remains unclear. This CDR3 has 15 amino acids. V was pared by 5 bases and J by 4 bases, with 17 bases between. Germline CDR1 reads MNHEY; CDR2 reads SVGAGI. The DNA of the CDR3 is TGTGCCAGCAGTAGACGGGCCAACACCCGAGAGACCCAGTACTTC. It translates to CASSRRANTRETQYF.

The chain joins TRBV20-1 to TRBJ2-3, with 9 bases matching TRBD2. The CDR3 is 14 residues long. J lost 1 base, V lost 5 bases, and 4 bases had no gene match. CDR1 and CDR2 (germline): DFQATT, SNEGSKA (reference sequence). The CDR3 DNA sequence: TGCAGTGCTTGCTTAGCGGGGGGCACAGATACGCAGTATTTT. It translates to CSACLAGGTDTQYF.

The V gene is TRBV3-1, the J gene TRBJ2-2, with 8 bases aligning to TRBD2. The V segment lost 1 base and the J segment 3 bases; nucleotides outside the gene matches: 1. The V gene's germline CDR1 is LGHDT and CDR2 YNNKEL (reference sequence). CDR3 length: 15 amino acids. CDR3 nucleotides: TGTGCCAGCAGCCAAGGCGGGAGGTACACCGGGGAGCTGTTTTTT. Protein: CASSQGGRYTGELFF.

V and J are TRBV4-1 and TRBJ2-3, with 10 bases identical to TRBD2. The CDR3 sequence is 16 residues long. Germline V gene sequence: CDR1 MGHRA, CDR2 YSYEKL. The trim removed 5 bases at V and 6 bases at J, leaving 11 bases unmatched. The CDR3 loop is CASSGTSVTPGDTQYF. The CDR3 DNA is TGCGCCAGCAGCGGGACTAGCGTAACCCCGGGGGATACGCAGTATTTT.

The chain has TRBV11-1 and TRBJ2-7; 7 bases match TRBD1. V lost 5 bases, J lost 0 bases, and 31 bases stayed unmatched. This CDR3 has 23 residues. Germline V gene sequence: CDR1 SGHAT, CDR2 FQDESV (reference sequence). The CDR3 DNA reads as TGTGCCAGCAGCACTAGTGACCCTAGGAGAGAACGGTGGGGACAGTCACTCTCCTACGAGCAGTACTTC. It encodes CASSTSDPRRERWGQSLSYEQYF.

The chain combines TRBV3-1 with TRBJ1-1, with a weak D call TRBD1 (5 bases). V lost 6 bases, J lost 0 bases, and 14 bases lay in between. CDR1 is LGHDT, CDR2 YNNKEL, per germline (reference sequence). The CDR3 length is 15 residues. CDR3: CASSSPGLMNTEAFF. CDR3 nucleotide sequence: TGTGCCAGCAGTTCTCCGGGACTGATGAACACTGAAGCTTTCTTT.

This rearrangement joins TRBV12-3 or TRBV12-4 to TRBJ1-2, with 8 bases lining up with TRBD1. Losses at the gene ends were 5 bases for V and 6 bases for J; bases not matched to a gene: 5. The CDR3 loop spans 13 amino acids. CDR3 residues: CASSKDRVDGYTF. The CDR3 DNA is TGTGCCAGCAGTAAGGACAGGGTCGATGGCTACACCTTC.

This chain connects TRBV9 to TRBJ1-4, with a weak D call TRBD1 (6 bases). Trimming cost V 4 bases and J 5 bases, with 18 bases left between them. CDR3 length equals 16 residues. Germline lookup yields CDR1 SGDLS and CDR2 YYNGEE. CDR3 sequence (DNA): TGTGCCAGCAGCCCAAGACCAGGGGCGATAAATGAAAAACTGTTTTTT. Amino acids: CASSPRPGAINEKLFF. The full variable domain, with the rest looked up from reference TRBV9 and TRBJ1-4, is DSGVTQTPKHLITATGQRVTLRCSPRSGDLSVYWYQQSLDQGLQFLIQYYNGEERAKGNILERFSAQQFPDLHSELNLSSLELGDSALYFCASSPRPGAINEKLFFGSGTQLSVL.

The rearrangement links TRBV29-1 to TRBJ1-2; D not certain. This CDR3 spans 12 amino acids. CDR1 SQVTM and CDR2 ANQGSEA come from the germline V gene. Trimming stripped 3 bases from V and 8 bases from J, with 13 bases between. The DNA of the CDR3 is TGCAGCGTTGAGTTTGCCGGGTTGGGCTACACCTTC. It specifies CSVEFAGLGYTF. Full variable domain (remainder filled in from reference TRBV29-1 and TRBJ1-2): SAVISQKPSRDICQRGTSLTIQCQVDSQVTMMFWYRQQPGQSLTLIATANQGSEATYESGFVIDKFPISRPNLTFSTLTVSNMSPEDSSIYLCSVEFAGLGYTFGSGTRLTVV.